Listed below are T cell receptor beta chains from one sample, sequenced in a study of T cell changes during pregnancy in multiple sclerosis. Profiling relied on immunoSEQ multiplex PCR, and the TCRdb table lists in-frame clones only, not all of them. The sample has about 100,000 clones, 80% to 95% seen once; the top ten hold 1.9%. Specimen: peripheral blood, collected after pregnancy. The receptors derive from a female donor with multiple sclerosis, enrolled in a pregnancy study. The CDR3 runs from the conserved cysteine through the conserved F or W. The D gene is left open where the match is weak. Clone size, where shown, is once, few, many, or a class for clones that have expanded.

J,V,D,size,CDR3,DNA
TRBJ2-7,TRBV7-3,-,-,CASSRLGGYEQYF,TGTGCCAGCAGCCGCCTCGGTGGCTACGAGCAGTACTTC
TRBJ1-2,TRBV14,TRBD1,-,CASSRQEGRGDGYTF,TGTGCCAGCAGCCGTCAGGAGGGCAGGGGGGATGGCTACACCTTC
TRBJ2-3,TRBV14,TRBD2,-,CASSQLLAGGPDTQYF,TGTGCCAGCAGCCAGTTACTAGCGGGAGGGCCAGATACGCAGTATTTT
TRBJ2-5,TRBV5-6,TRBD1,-,CASSAWGQGIWETQYF,TGTGCCAGCAGCGCCTGGGGACAGGGCATCTGGGAGACCCAGTACTTC
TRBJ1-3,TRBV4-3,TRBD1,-,CASSQAGGGIGNTIYF,TGCGCCAGCAGCCAAGCAGGGGGCGGGATTGGAAACACCATATATTTT
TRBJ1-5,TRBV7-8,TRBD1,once,CASSITKTGGSPQHF,TGTGCCAGCAGCATTACTAAGACAGGGGGATCGCCCCAGCATTTT
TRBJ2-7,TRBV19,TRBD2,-,CASSMSLAGEQYF,TGTGCCAGTAGTATGAGTCTAGCGGGCGAGCAGTACTTC
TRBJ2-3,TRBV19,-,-,CASSIVAGRSTDTQYF,TGTGCCAGTAGTATAGTCGCGGGGCGTAGCACAGATACGCAGTATTTT
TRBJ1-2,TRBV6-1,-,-,CASSEHDGSGPYGYTF,TGTGCCAGCAGTGAACATGACGGTTCTGGGCCCTATGGCTACACCTTC
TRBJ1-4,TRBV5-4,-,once,CASSPGQGDEKLFF,TGTGCCAGCAGCCCCGGACAAGGCGATGAAAAACTGTTTTTT
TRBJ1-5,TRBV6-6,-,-,CASSSHGSGGNQPQHF,TGTGCCAGCAGTTCACACGGCTCGGGGGGCAATCAGCCCCAGCATTTT
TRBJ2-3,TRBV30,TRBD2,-,CAWSLSPTSGGITF,TGTGCCTGGAGTTTAAGCCCCACTAGCGGGGGGATCACTTTT
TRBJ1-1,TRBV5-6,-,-,CASSLPGGVNTEAFF,TGTGCCAGCAGCTTACCGGGTGGCGTGAACACTGAAGCTTTCTTT
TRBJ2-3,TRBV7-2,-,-,CASSLRGAVNTQYF,TGTGCCAGCAGCTTACGGGGGGCCGTGAATACGCAGTATTTT
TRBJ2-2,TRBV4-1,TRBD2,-,CASSRQAGGTNTGELFF,TGCGCCAGCAGCCGCCAAGCGGGGGGGACGAACACCGGGGAGCTGTTTTTT
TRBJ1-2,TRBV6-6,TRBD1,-,CASSQGQNYGYTF,TGTGCCAGCAGTCAGGGACAGAATTATGGCTACACCTTC
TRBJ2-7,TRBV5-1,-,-,CASSLSPVDSYEQYF,TGCGCCAGCAGCTTGTCCCCAGTTGACTCCTACGAGCAGTACTTC
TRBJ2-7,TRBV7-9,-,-,CASSLVAYEQYF,TGTGCCAGCAGCTTAGTAGCCTACGAGCAGTACTTC
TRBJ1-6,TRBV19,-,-,CASSISTGLDSPLHF,TGTGCCAGTAGTATTAGTACAGGGTTGGATTCACCCCTCCACTTT
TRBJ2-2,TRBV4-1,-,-,CASSQGAGSNTGELFF,TGCGCCAGCAGCCAGGGTGCCGGGTCCAACACCGGGGAGCTGTTTTTT
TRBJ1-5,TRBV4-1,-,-,CASSMRVSSDQPQHF,TGCGCCAGCAGTATGCGCGTTTCCTCGGATCAGCCCCAGCATTTT
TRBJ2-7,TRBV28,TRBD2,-,CASSLGTGLASYEQYF,TGTGCCAGCAGTTTAGGAACGGGACTAGCCTCCTACGAGCAGTACTTC
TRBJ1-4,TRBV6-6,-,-,CASSPTQTNEKLFF,TGTGCCAGCAGTCCTACACAGACTAATGAAAAGCTGTTTTTT
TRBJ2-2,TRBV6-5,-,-,CASSWSTGELFF,TGTGCCAGCAGTTGGAGCACCGGGGAGCTGTTTTTT
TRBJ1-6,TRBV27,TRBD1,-,CASSSRGQYNSPLHF,TGTGCCAGCAGTTCGCGGGGACAGTATAATTCACCCCTCCACTTT
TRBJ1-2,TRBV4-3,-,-,CASSQEPTGSGRAPNGYTF,TGCGCCAGCAGCCAAGAACCAACAGGCTCCGGGAGGGCCCCAAATGGCTACACCTTC
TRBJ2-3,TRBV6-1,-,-,CASSESSRTDTDTQYF,TGTGCCAGCAGTGAATCCTCCAGGACAGACACAGATACGCAGTATTTT
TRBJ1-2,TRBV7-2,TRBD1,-,CASSRQGMSYGYGYTF,TGTGCCAGCAGCCGACAGGGAATGAGCTACGGCTATGGCTACACCTTC
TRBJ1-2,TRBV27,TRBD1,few,CASRLGQGTFYGYTF,TGTGCCAGCAGGCTTGGACAGGGGACCTTCTATGGCTACACCTTC
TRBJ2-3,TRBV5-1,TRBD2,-,CASSLGGGADTQYF,TGCGCCAGCAGCTTGGGCGGGGGGGCAGATACGCAGTATTTT
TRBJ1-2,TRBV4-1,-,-,CASSTTGFSSYGYTF,TGCGCCAGCAGCACCACAGGGTTTTCGTCCTATGGCTACACCTTC
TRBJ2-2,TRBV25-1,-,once,CASSRGGNTGELFF,TGTGCCAGCAGCAGAGGGGGTAACACCGGGGAGCTGTTTTTT
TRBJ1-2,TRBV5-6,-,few,CASSYGVPGYTF,TGTGCCAGCAGCTACGGAGTGCCTGGCTACACCTTC
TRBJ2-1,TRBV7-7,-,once,CASSPLRTGEQFF,TGTGCCAGCAGCCCCCTCCGAACCGGTGAGCAGTTCTTC
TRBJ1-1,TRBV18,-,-,CASSPQGSAFF,TGTGCCAGCTCACCTCAGGGGAGCGCTTTCTTT
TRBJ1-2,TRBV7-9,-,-,CASSSADGGGGYTF,TGTGCCAGCAGCTCGGCGGATGGAGGTGGTGGCTACACCTTC
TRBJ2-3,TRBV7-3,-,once,CASSLTRVDTQYF,TGTGCCAGCAGCTTAACGAGGGTAGATACGCAGTATTTT
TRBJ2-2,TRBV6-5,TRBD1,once,CASSYIGTGVTGELFF,TGTGCCAGCAGTTACATCGGGACAGGGGTCACCGGGGAGCTGTTTTTT
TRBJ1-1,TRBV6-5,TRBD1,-,CASSYLGQGEAFF,TGTGCCAGCAGTTATTTGGGACAGGGTGAAGCTTTCTTT
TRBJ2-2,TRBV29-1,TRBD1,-,CSVVGTGVAGELFF,TGCAGCGTCGTTGGGACAGGGGTGGCCGGGGAGCTGTTTTTT
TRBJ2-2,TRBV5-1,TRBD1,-,CASSLGQGNTGELFF,TGCGCCAGCAGCTTGGGACAGGGAAACACCGGGGAGCTGTTTTTT
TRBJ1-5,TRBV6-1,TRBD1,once,CASSESGGSNQPQHF,TGTGCCAGCAGTGAATCAGGGGGCAGCAATCAGCCCCAGCATTTT
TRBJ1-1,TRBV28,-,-,CASSLAKPGHRSSKNTEAFF,TGTGCCAGCAGTTTAGCCAAACCGGGACACCGATCTTCGAAGAACACTGAAGCTTTCTTT
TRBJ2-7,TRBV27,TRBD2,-,CASSSRLAGSYEQYF,TGTGCCAGCAGTTCCAGACTAGCGGGATCCTACGAGCAGTACTTC
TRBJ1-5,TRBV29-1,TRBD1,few,CSATTGGEGNQPQHF,TGCAGCGCCACTACAGGGGGCGAGGGTAATCAGCCCCAGCATTTT
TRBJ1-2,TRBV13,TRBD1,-,CASSQGQNYGYTF,TGTGCCAGCAGCCAGGGACAGAACTATGGCTACACCTTC
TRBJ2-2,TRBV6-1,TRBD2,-,CASSEWGGKVAGELFF,TGTGCCAGCAGTGAATGGGGAGGGAAAGTCGCCGGGGAGCTGTTTTTT
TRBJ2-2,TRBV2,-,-,CASRIETGTGELFF,TGTGCCAGCCGGATCGAAACGGGCACCGGGGAGCTGTTTTTT
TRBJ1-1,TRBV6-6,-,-,CASRIHGGAGNTEAFF,TGTGCCAGCAGGATCCACGGAGGGGCGGGAAACACTGAAGCTTTCTTT
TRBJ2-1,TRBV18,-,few,CASSPSGTRSYNEQFF,TGTGCCAGCTCGCCCTCTGGGACAAGATCCTACAATGAGCAGTTCTTC
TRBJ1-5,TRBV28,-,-,CASSFNFEGLQPQHF,TGTGCCAGCAGTTTCAACTTCGAGGGCCTACAGCCCCAGCATTTT
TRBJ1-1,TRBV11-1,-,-,CATAKTRATEAFF,TGTGCCACCGCGAAGACCAGGGCCACTGAAGCTTTCTTT
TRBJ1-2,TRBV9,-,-,CASSVEEGDYGYTF,TGTGCCAGCAGCGTAGAGGAGGGTGACTATGGCTACACCTTC
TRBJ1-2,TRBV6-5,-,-,CASSDSYLGGYTF,TGTGCCAGCAGCGACAGCTACCTAGGGGGCTACACCTTC
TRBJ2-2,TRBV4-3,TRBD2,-,CASSQERAGSGGPSGELFF,TGCGCCAGCAGCCAAGAAAGGGCCGGGTCGGGGGGGCCGAGCGGGGAGCTGTTTTTT
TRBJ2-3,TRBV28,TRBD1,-,CASSMPGTADTQYF,TGTGCCAGCAGTATGCCCGGGACAGCCGATACGCAGTATTTT
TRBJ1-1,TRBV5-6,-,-,CASSSTLNTEAFF,TGTGCCAGCAGCTCGACACTGAACACTGAAGCTTTCTTT
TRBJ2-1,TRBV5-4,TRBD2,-,CASSLTSGSSYNEQFF,TGTGCCAGCAGCTTGACTAGCGGAAGCTCCTACAATGAGCAGTTCTTC
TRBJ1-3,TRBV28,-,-,CASSIMLAGGNTIYF,TGTGCCAGCAGTATTATGCTCGCGGGTGGAAACACCATATATTTT